This is a list of T cell receptor beta chains from one sample in a study of shared clonotypes between healthy human individuals. Some clones are missing from TCRdb's copy, which holds only in-frame ones; the method was immunoSEQ multiplex PCR. The sample lists almost 700,000 clones; just over 90% were seen once. Input material: naive CD8+ T cells sorted from blood. These receptors came from a man aged 25 to 40 in good health. Each CDR3 is given with its conserved first and last residue. D genes are given only for firm matches. Some rows mark clone size as missing; the rest say once, few, many or name a class of expanded clone.

v_gene	j_gene	abundance	d_gene	CDR3aa	CDR3nt
TRBV5-6	TRBJ2-1	once	TRBD2	CASSEWREGLNEQFF	TGTGCCAGCTCAGAGTGGCGGGAGGGCCTCAATGAGCAGTTCTTC
TRBV27	TRBJ2-1	NA	TRBD2	CASSLIIGGAVLEQFF	TGTGCCAGCAGTTTAATAATCGGGGGGGCCGTATTGGAGCAGTTCTTC
TRBV6-9	TRBJ1-4	once	TRBD1	CASSYLPTGAREKLFF	TGTGCCAGCAGTTATCTTCCGACAGGGGCAAGAGAAAAACTGTTTTTT
TRBV27	TRBJ2-3	NA	NA	CASSFSRSLPDTQYF	TGTGCCAGCAGTTTCAGTCGCAGCCTCCCGGATACGCAGTATTTT
TRBV19	TRBJ2-1	NA	TRBD2	CASSYRALAGNEQFF	TGTGCCAGTAGCTATCGGGCACTAGCGGGCAATGAGCAGTTCTTC
TRBV14	TRBJ1-1	NA	NA	CASSQVLRGTEAFF	TGTGCCAGCAGCCAAGTGTTACGTGGCACTGAAGCTTTCTTT
TRBV27	TRBJ2-1	NA	NA	CASSLGTRPYNEQFF	TGTGCCAGCAGTTTAGGGACAAGGCCCTACAATGAGCAGTTCTTC
TRBV5-6	TRBJ2-3	NA	NA	CASSLGISLASTDTQYF	TGTGCCAGCAGCTTGGGCATTTCGCTAGCGAGCACAGATACGCAGTATTTT
TRBV2	TRBJ2-7	NA	TRBD1	CASSVPHPGQGANEQYF	TGTGCCAGCAGTGTCCCCCATCCGGGACAGGGGGCCAACGAGCAGTACTTC
TRBV6-1	TRBJ2-7	NA	NA	CASYPGRSYPYEQYF	TGTGCCAGCTACCCGGGACGGAGTTACCCCTACGAGCAGTACTTC
TRBV14	TRBJ2-3	NA	NA	CASSPLEGIDTQYF	TGTGCCAGCAGCCCCCTAGAAGGGATAGATACGCAGTATTTT
TRBV19	TRBJ1-5	NA	NA	CASSRDGYQPQHF	TGTGCCAGTAGTAGGGACGGTTATCAGCCCCAGCATTTT
TRBV9	TRBJ2-7	many	NA	CASSSRDGISYEQYF	TGTGCCAGCAGCAGCCGGGACGGGATCTCCTACGAGCAGTACTTC
TRBV9	TRBJ2-7	NA	NA	CASSSRDGSEYEQYF	TGTGCCAGCAGCTCCCGGGACGGAAGTGAGTACGAGCAGTACTTC
TRBV11-2	TRBJ2-3	NA	TRBD1	CASSLGTGSPSTDTQYF	TGTGCCAGCAGCTTAGGGACAGGGTCTCCTAGCACAGATACGCAGTATTTT
TRBV7-2	TRBJ1-5	NA	TRBD1	CASSLSGDRGRQPQHF	TGTGCCAGCAGCCTTAGTGGGGACAGGGGCAGGCAGCCCCAGCATTTT
TRBV5-1	TRBJ2-6	NA	NA	CASSHTGSSGANVLTF	TGCGCCAGCAGCCATACAGGCAGCTCTGGGGCCAACGTCCTGACTTTC
TRBV7-9	TRBJ2-5	NA	NA	CASSSINSRETQYF	TGTGCCAGCAGCTCTATTAACAGTCGAGAGACCCAGTACTTC
TRBV14	TRBJ2-7	NA	NA	CASSQEGGVVRSSYEQYF	TGTGCCAGCAGCCAAGAAGGTGGCGTGGTGCGGAGCTCCTACGAGCAGTACTTC
TRBV5-1	TRBJ2-5	NA	NA	CASSPWGGRGSQETQYF	TGCGCCAGCAGCCCGTGGGGGGGCAGGGGATCCCAAGAGACCCAGTACTTC
TRBV5-4	TRBJ2-2	NA	TRBD1	CASIATRDRANTGELFF	TGTGCCAGCATCGCCACCCGAGACAGGGCGAACACCGGGGAGCTGTTTTTT
TRBV10-3	TRBJ2-7	NA	TRBD1	CATQGQGIRYEQYF	TGTGCCACGCAGGGACAGGGAATTCGGTACGAGCAGTACTTC
TRBV7-6	TRBJ1-1	once	NA	CASSTSELNTEAFF	TGTGCCAGCAGCACTTCAGAGTTGAACACTGAAGCTTTCTTT
TRBV7-6	TRBJ2-1	NA	NA	CASSLTDSSYNEQFF	TGTGCCAGCAGCTTAACGGACAGCTCCTACAATGAGCAGTTCTTC
TRBV5-6	TRBJ2-7	NA	TRBD2	CASSSGREYEQYF	TGTGCCAGCAGCTCCGGGAGGGAGTACGAGCAGTACTTC